This paragraph reports one TCR beta chain. Ten or more counts support this clone. It lacks a known antigen. These data belong to a study of T cell clonality in common variable immunodeficiency (dated by TCRdb to about 2015). For sequencing, equivalent amounts of genomic DNA were input from CVID and control samples. For every sample, a 60 bp segment covering the rearranged TCRbeta CDR3 region was amplified and then sequenced. The immunoSEQ assay, a bias-corrected multiplex PCR combined with high-throughput sequencing, was used to amplify TCRbeta. The authors' pipeline ran thus. Every unique nucleotide sequence was considered a clone and was annotated with V, D and J genes, copy number and frequency. Sequences were labeled productive if in frame, and non-productive if out of frame or containing stop codons. As previously described, clonality was calculated on the basis of Shannon's entropy. Mean CDR3 Kyte-Doolittle hydropathy was derived from the predicted amino acid sequences of productive clones. The R hclust function was used to hierarchically cluster scaled V gene usage with Manhattan distance and complete linkage. Sharing of clones by CDR3 amino acid sequence was evaluated by resampling 12 repertoires per group over 100 rounds. The repertoires were searched for 65 to 85 published EBV-specific TCRbeta sequences and 245 published CMV-specific TCRbeta sequences. A couple of CVID samples that yielded fewer than 10,000 sequences were excluded from the analysis, so 40 to 50 CVID repertoires were retained. Held by TCRdb, this immuneACCESS table contains in-frame sequences only and omits some clones. Under half of the omission traces to an unresolved V gene where checked; the cause of the rest is unknown. The DNA was the basis for D and trimming; V, J and clone size are from that table. This sample shows about 35,000 clones, and none of them turns up only once. Of the sample, around 9.5% falls within the top ten clones.

Findings and caveats that apply to the study as a whole: According to the authors, finding the cause of the higher clonality in CVID would require sequencing the repertoires of T cell subpopulations. TCRbeta clonality was higher in CVID subjects than in healthy controls (t-test p = 0.018), and the increase was most characteristic of about a third of subjects. Even though DNA input was the same, control samples had an average of about 90,000 unique sequences each, compared with approximately 30,000 in CVID samples. CVID TCRbeta sequences were reported to have fewer deletions and N-nucleotide insertions and to lack highly modified clones with 13 or more V deletions. Differences among patients in the CVID cohort limited the correlations between repertoire features and clinical complications. CVID subjects shared fewer TCRbeta clones with each other than healthy controls did (p < 0.0001).

Most of the CVID patients and most of the healthy controls were of Caucasian heritage. Heparinized peripheral whole blood samples of about 5 to 9 ml were obtained from each donor. Genomic DNA from adults with common variable immune deficiency (CVID) and from healthy adult controls was used to sequence TCRbeta CDR3 repertoires. There were 22 healthy adult volunteers in the control group (about 12 female and roughly ten male), ranging in age from about 23 to 75 years, with a mean age of around 31. Diluted blood was density-centrifuged over Hypaque 1077 or Ficoll-Paque to isolate peripheral blood mononuclear cells. Unsorted mononuclear cells served as the source of genomic DNA, which was extracted either by Qiagen column purification or by a centrifugation-based method. Sample: peripheral blood mononuclear cells. The source is a person aged 18 to 69 in good health.

CDR3 DNA (partial): TGTGCCATCAGAGCAACTAGCGGCCTCAGCACAGATACG. This sequence encodes CAIRATSGLSTDT. The full CDR3 is CAIRATSGLSTDTQYF. The chain is encoded by TRBV10-3 joined to TRBJ2-3; 8 nucleotides in the junction match TRBD2. The sequenced fragment ends 3 residues before the CDR3 boundary, so the rest is inferred from the germline J gene. The germline V gene sets CDR1 to ENHRY and CDR2 to SYGVKD. Trimming leaves V shorter by 6 bases and J shorter by 0 bases, with the junction holding 8 bases beyond the gene matches. From its cysteine to its phenylalanine, the CDR3 spans 16 amino acids. The CDR3 was read in part: 39 bases, with the frame set at base 1.